This T cell receptor beta chain comes out of a study of OX40 agonist ivuxolimab in advanced cancers. Background on the study: In this trial design, patients received ivuxolimab intravenously at 0.01 to 10 mg/kg every 2 weeks. Participants averaged approximately 65 years of age (range about 23 to 79) and were 75% to 90% male. Three patients, one with hepatocellular carcinoma and two with cutaneous melanoma, responded partially. Study conclusions and caveats: CD8+ T cells were the subset that, on average, had more expanded clones than CD4+.

A remark on this clone: What it recognizes is unknown.

Some clones are missing from TCRdb's copy, which holds only in-frame ones; the method was immunoSEQ multiplex PCR. The table records about 30,000 clones, around nine tenths of them present only once. Germline lookup yields CDR1 SNHLY and CDR2 FYNNEI. This CDR3 region has 14 residues. Trimming shortened V by 7 bases and J by 0 bases, and 13 bases separated the two germline ends. This sample comprised CD4+ or CD8+ T cells sorted from blood, obtained in a trial of the OX40 agonist ivuxolimab. The chain employs TRBV2 and TRBJ2-7; unclear D gene. The TCR was taken from an adult with an advanced solid tumor such as melanoma, head and neck, liver or kidney cancer. CDR3 amino acids: CASTEHPSSYEQYF. The CDR3 region has the DNA TGTGCCAGCACCGAACACCCGAGCTCCTACGAGCAGTACTTC.